This T cell receptor beta chain is from a study of response to subunit inactivated influenza vaccine. TCRdb re-called the RT-PCR reads through MiXCR, storing one row per CDR3 protein. Altogether more than 400,000 distinct CDR3 sequences are present, 6.5% to 8% being singletons, with the ten largest covering roughly 13%. The study's findings and limits: T cells newly recruited by each seasonal influenza vaccination are few, the authors suggested.

The table lists this clonotype with many counts. Its antigen remains unidentified. The receptor comes from a man aged 50 to 69 who received an inactivated influenza vaccine. The material was PBMCs from blood, obtained less than 30 months after vaccination.

Here the CDR3 DNA reads TGCAGTGCTGTAGCGGGAGGTCCTCTCCATGAGCAGTTCTTC. Translation: CSAVAGGPLHEQFF. The rearrangement uses TRBV20-1 and TRBJ2-1; 10 bases are a match to TRBD2. The V and J ends lost 5 bases and 8 bases, in that order; junction bases with no gene match: 9. Germline lookup yields CDR1 DFQATT and CDR2 SNEGSKA (reference sequence). This CDR3 contains 14 residues.